This record concerns one T cell receptor beta chain sequence. Its antigen is as yet unknown. V shed 1 base and J 0 bases; nucleotides not matched to a gene: 7. Germline CDR1 is SGHTA and CDR2 is FQGTGA. The CDR3 extends over 19 amino acids. The sample is drawn from a study of T cells after yellow fever vaccination. Findings and limits, study-wide: Few clonotypes appeared in both CD4 and CD8 compartments. Abundant contaminating clonotypes from the bulk population could appear in FACS-sorted repertoires. Reappearance after the booster was observed for most primary-vaccination clones (about 97% CD4, about 86% CD8).

Template switching by 5'RACE produced TCR cDNA, adding a universal primer site and UMIs. TCRdb passed the 5' RACE reads through MiXCR, listing each CDR3 protein once. Of fewer than 450,000 distinct CDR3 sequences in the sample, around 10% are singletons; the top ten hold about 17%. The chain joins TRBV7-3 to TRBJ2-1; 12 bases align to TRBD2. The receptor was isolated from a man between 18 and 35 years old who received the YFV17D yellow fever vaccine. The sample was PBMCs, taken on the day of the first yellow fever vaccination. The CDR3 DNA reads as TGTGCCAGCAGCTTAAGTCTAGCGGGGGGGAAGAGCTCCTACAATGAGCAGTTCTTC. It specifies CASSLSLAGGKSSYNEQFF.